Following are 17 T cell receptor beta chains from one sample sequenced in a study of OX40 agonist ivuxolimab in advanced cancers. Sequencing used immunoSEQ multiplex PCR; TCRdb keeps in-frame clones, though not all of them. The sample has roughly 64,000 clones; approximately 90% are singletons. The material was CD4+ or CD8+ T cells sorted from blood, obtained in a trial of the OX40 agonist ivuxolimab. These receptors originate from an adult with an advanced solid tumor such as melanoma, head and neck, liver or kidney cancer.

The rearrangement joins TRBV11-2 to TRBJ2-5; 7 bases line up with TRBD2. From germline, CDR1 is SGHAT and CDR2 FQNNGV. V lost 5 bases and J lost 2; bases outside the gene matches: 5. This CDR3 is built from 14 residues. CDR3 in DNA: TGTGCCAGCAGCCTTTGGGGGGGGCAAGAGACCCAGTACTTC. This gives the protein CASSLWGGQETQYF.

The chain uses TRBV5-1 and TRBJ2-7; no clear D gene. V shed 4 bases and J shed 6 bases, with 11 bases lying between them. CDR1 and CDR2 from the germline V gene are SGHRS and YFSETQ. This CDR3 is 12 amino acids long. The CDR3 nucleotides read TGCGCCAGCAGCAACCCCTCCGGCGAGCAGTACTTC. It specifies CASSNPSGEQYF.

The CDR3 loop is CASSNTRTGYGPEAFF. The CDR3 region has the DNA TGTGCCAGCAGCAATACTAGGACAGGGTACGGCCCTGAAGCTTTCTTT. The V call is TRBV27, the J call TRBJ1-1; the match to TRBD1 covers 8 bases. This CDR3 comprises 16 residues. CDR1 MNHEY and CDR2 SMNVEV come from the germline V gene (reference sequence). V lost 6 bases to trimming and J lost 6 bases; unmatched junction nucleotides: 15.

The rearrangement links TRBV7-9 to TRBJ2-5; 9 positions agree with TRBD1. Germline values: CDR1 SEHNR, CDR2 FQNEAQ (reference sequence). V trimming: 1 base; J trimming: 3 bases; junction bases outside the gene matches: 9. This CDR3 spans 17 amino acids. The CDR3 DNA reads TGTGCCAGCAGCTTAGTTATGGGACAGGGAGCCAAAGAGACCCAGTACTTC. It is translated as CASSLVMGQGAKETQYF.

The chain has TRBV7-9 and TRBJ1-1; D unclear. CDR3 length: 13 amino acids. V was trimmed by 3 bases and J by 0 bases, leaving 5 bases between them. CDR1 and CDR2 (germline): SEHNR, FQNEAQ (reference sequence). The CDR3 here is CASSFGLNTEAFF. Written as DNA, the CDR3 is TGTGCCAGCAGCTTTGGTTTGAACACTGAAGCTTTCTTT.

This rearrangement joins TRBV2 to TRBJ2-3; TRBD2 agrees at 11 bases. Germline lookup yields CDR1 SNHLY and CDR2 FYNNEI. The CDR3 contains 15 residues. V gave up 6 bases and J gave up 1 base; unmatched junction bases: 3. The CDR3 nucleotides are TGTGCCAGCAGCGCGGGACTAGCGGGCACAGATACGCAGTATTTT. The encoded protein is CASSAGLAGTDTQYF.

V gene TRBV7-8 combines with J gene TRBJ2-4; D not resolved. Germline assignment: CDR1 SGHVS and CDR2 FQNEAQ. This CDR3 region has 14 residues. The germline V and J ends were trimmed by 0 bases and 1 base, with 4 bases remaining between them. The CDR3 nucleotides read TGTGCCAGCAGCTTAGCGGGGGCCAAAAACATTCAGTACTTC. Its translation is CASSLAGAKNIQYF.

The table lists this clone with a count of one. This chain joins TRBV19 and TRBJ2-3; 9 nucleotides match TRBD2. The CDR3 is 16 residues long. V lost 9 bases and J lost 3; bases outside the gene matches: 13. The germline gives CDR1 LNHDA, CDR2 SQIVND (reference sequence). The CDR3 nucleotides are TGTGCCAGCACCTCCGTGGCGGGAGGGACAACAGATACGCAGTATTTT. Translated, it gives CASTSVAGGTTDTQYF.

V usage is TRBV9 and J usage is TRBJ1-2; 8 bases match TRBD1. Trimming cost V 3 bases and J 5 bases; bases outside gene matches: 12. Germline CDR1 is SGDLS and CDR2 is YYNGEE. This CDR3 region has 16 residues. CDR3 nucleotide sequence: TGTGCCAGCAGCGCCGGAGGGACAGGCACCCTTTATGGCTACACCTTC. This sequence encodes CASSAGGTGTLYGYTF.

This clone was found a few times. The chain uses TRBV4-2 and TRBJ2-3, with TRBD1 matching 8 bases. V trimming: 1 base; J trimming: 1 base; junction bases outside the gene matches: 7. The V gene's germline CDR1 is LGHNA and CDR2 YNFKEQ. The CDR3 runs to 17 residues. CDR3 sequence: CASSQGQGGQGTDTQYF. The CDR3 region has the DNA TGTGCCAGCAGCCAAGGGCAGGGGGGACAGGGCACAGATACGCAGTATTTT.

This chain uses TRBV5-1 with TRBJ2-7; weak D call: TRBD2 (5 bases). Per the germline V gene, CDR1 is SGHRS and CDR2 is YFSETQ. V was pared by 4 bases and J by 5 bases, with 13 bases between. This CDR3 region has 13 residues. CDR3 sequence reads: CASSTATTDEQYF. CDR3 sequence (DNA): TGCGCCAGCAGCACAGCGACTACAGACGAGCAGTACTTC.

A single count supports this clone. CDR3 sequence: CASSLAGTVNIQYF. For the CDR3, the DNA is TGTGCCAGCAGCTTGGCCGGGACGGTAAACATTCAGTACTTC. The chain couples TRBV5-4 to TRBJ2-4; D is tentatively TRBD1 or TRBD2 (5 bases each). This CDR3 contains 14 residues. Trimming shortened V by 0 bases and J by 6 bases, and 10 bases separated the two germline ends. The germline gives CDR1 SGHNT, CDR2 YYREEE (reference sequence).

V and J are TRBV29-1 and TRBJ1-1, with unresolved D. Trimming cost V 4 bases and J 3 bases, with 12 bases left between them. The CDR3 loop spans 13 amino acids. Germline V gene data show CDR1 as SQVTM and CDR2 as ANQGSEA. The CDR3 region has the DNA TGCAGCGTTGCCCGGCCCGAGGACACTGAAGCTTTCTTT. This translates into CSVARPEDTEAFF.

The V call is TRBV30, the J call TRBJ1-5, with unresolved D. Trimming stripped 1 base from V and 2 bases from J, with 15 bases between. Germline-derived CDR1 and CDR2 are GTSNPN and SVGIG (reference sequence). CDR3 size: 16 residues. CDR3 loop: CAWSDHFTEGNQPQHF. The DNA of the CDR3 is TGTGCCTGGAGTGACCACTTTACGGAAGGCAATCAGCCCCAGCATTTT. The entire variable domain, with the rest obtained from reference TRBV30 and TRBJ1-5, is as follows: SQTIHQWPATLVQPVGSPLSLECTVEGTSNPNLYWYRQAAGRGLQLLFYSVGIGQISSEVPQNLSASRPQDRQFILSSKKLLLSDSGFYLCAWSDHFTEGNQPQHFGDGTRLSIL.

V gene TRBV10-3 combines with J gene TRBJ1-3, with D tentatively TRBD1 (5 bases). Germline CDR1 reads ENHRY; CDR2 reads SYGVKD. Trimming removed 7 bases at V and 2 bases at J, with 12 bases between. The CDR3 spans 14 residues. CDR3 nucleotide sequence: TGTGCCATCACCGACAGTTACACTGGAAACACCATATATTTT. Translating it yields CAITDSYTGNTIYF.

The chain employs TRBV9 and TRBJ2-1; the D is unclear. V gave up 0 bases and J gave up 9 bases, with 10 bases separating them. Germline-derived CDR1 and CDR2 are SGDLS and YYNGEE. CDR3 size: 13 residues. DNA for the CDR3: TGTGCCAGCAGCGTAGCCGTGCAGAGTGAGCAGTTCTTC. The encoded protein is CASSVAVQSEQFF.

The chain has TRBV7-2 and TRBJ1-3; a possible D gene is TRBD1 (6 bases). The length of the CDR3 is 16 residues. Germline-derived CDR1 and CDR2 are SGHTA and FQGNSA. Between the trimmed V and J ends, which lost 4 bases and 0 bases, there was a span of 13 bases. DNA for the CDR3: TGTGCCAGCAGCTCCGGGACACCGAGCTCTGGAAACACCATATATTTT. It translates to CASSSGTPSSGNTIYF.